This TCR beta chain appears in the sequencing data of a study of metastatic and nonmetastatic thyroid tumors. In the study overall: For malignant and benign thyroid patients, tumor or nodule tissue and blood were the sources whose repertoires were compared.

Trimming stripped 4 bases from V and 0 bases from J, with 10 bases between. The CDR3 extends over 15 amino acids. CDR1 is SGHRS, CDR2 YFSETQ, per germline. Study observations and caveats: Patients with malignant thyroid tumors reportedly had significantly higher TCR beta diversity than those with benign nodules, in blood and tumor.

No treatment had been given to any patient before thyroid surgery. Authors' data handling: Across clinicopathological groups, CDR3 differences served as the basis for building a distant-metastasis classifier for papillary thyroid cancer. TCRdb re-analyzed the PCR reads using MiXCR. These V and J calls derive from TCRdb rather than the authors' analysis. The table has 20,000 or so clones, around 14% seen once; the top ten hold 15% to 20%. As concerns this clone: Its target is unknown.

This sequence originates from a female donor with papillary thyroid cancer or a benign thyroid nodule (not recorded which). Some clones in this sample may be carry-over from other donors' samples. The V gene is TRBV5-1, the J gene TRBJ2-2, with D unclear. The sample comprised blood. DNA for the CDR3: TGCGCCAGCAGCGTAACCGTTCCGAACACCGGGGAGCTGTTTTTT. Encoded protein: CASSVTVPNTGELFF.